The table lists the clone carrying this T cell receptor beta chain with a few counts. The target antigen is unknown. The sample originates from a study of human T cells and chemical hapten exposure. Study background: Skin on the upper inner arm, around 2 cm by around 2 cm in size, was sensitized with 2% DPC. Study results and caveats: Expanded TCRs clustered into significantly more large CDR3 similarity groups than controls, the analysis revealed. Alopecia was present in the donors, so their immune response may differ from healthy people's.

The V segment lost 5 bases and the J segment 5 bases; nucleotides outside the gene matches: 12. The CDR3 contains 16 residues. The germline gives CDR1 MNHNY, CDR2 SVGAGI (reference sequence). Stated time point: patch test 1, 2 weeks after DPC sensitization. Treatment specified: therapeutic diphenylcyclopropenone sensitization with weekly scalp DPC. TCRdb reprocessed the RACE reads via MiXCR and lists one record per CDR3 protein. The sample lists 100,000 or so distinct CDR3 sequences, more than 9.5% occurring once. This receptor was taken from a woman aged 40 to 50 with alopecia areata. Some clones in this sample may be carry-over from other donors' samples. The sequencing here drew on whole blood, taken in connection with sensitization to the hapten diphenylcyclopropenone (DPC). The rearrangement uses TRBV6-6 and TRBJ1-5; TRBD1 matches at 7 bases. Here the CDR3 DNA reads TGTGCCAGCAGTCCCAGGGGGGACAGTAACTATCAGCCCCAGCATTTT. It specifies CASSPRGDSNYQPQHF.